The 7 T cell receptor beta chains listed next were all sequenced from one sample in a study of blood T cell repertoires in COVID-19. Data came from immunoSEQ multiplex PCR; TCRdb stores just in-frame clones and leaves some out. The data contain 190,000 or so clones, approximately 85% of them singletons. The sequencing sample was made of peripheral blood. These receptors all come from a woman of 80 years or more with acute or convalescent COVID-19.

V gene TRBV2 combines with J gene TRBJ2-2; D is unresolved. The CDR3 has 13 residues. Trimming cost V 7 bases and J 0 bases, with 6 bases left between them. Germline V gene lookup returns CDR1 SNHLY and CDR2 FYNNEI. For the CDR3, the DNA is TGTGCCAGCACACGGTCGAACACCGGGGAGCTGTTTTTT. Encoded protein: CASTRSNTGELFF.

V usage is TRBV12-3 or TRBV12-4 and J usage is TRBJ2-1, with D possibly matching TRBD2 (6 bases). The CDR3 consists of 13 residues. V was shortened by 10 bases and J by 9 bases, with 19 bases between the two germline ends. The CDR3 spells CATSRRESGEQFF. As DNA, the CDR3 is TGTGCCACCTCTAGGAGGGAGTCCGGTGAGCAGTTCTTC.

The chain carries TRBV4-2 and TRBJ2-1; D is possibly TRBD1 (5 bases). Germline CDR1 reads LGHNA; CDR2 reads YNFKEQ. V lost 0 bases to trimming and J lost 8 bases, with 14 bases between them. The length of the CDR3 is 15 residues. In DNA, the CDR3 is TGTGCCAGCAGCCAAGATTGGACACATCTGGATGAGCAGTTCTTC. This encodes CASSQDWTHLDEQFF.

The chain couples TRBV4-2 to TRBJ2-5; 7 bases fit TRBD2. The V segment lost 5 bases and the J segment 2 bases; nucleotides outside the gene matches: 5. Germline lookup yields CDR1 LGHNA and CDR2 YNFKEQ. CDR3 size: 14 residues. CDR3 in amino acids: CASSWLAEQETQYF. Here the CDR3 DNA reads TGTGCCAGCAGCTGGCTAGCGGAGCAAGAGACCCAGTACTTC.

CDR3 residues: CASSYRGAHSYNSPLHF. The CDR3 DNA reads as TGTGCCAGCAGTTACCGGGGGGCCCACTCCTATAATTCACCCCTCCACTTT. The rearrangement uses TRBV6-2 or TRBV6-3 and TRBJ1-6; D perhaps matches TRBD1 (6 bases). Trimming pared 2 bases from V and 0 bases from J, leaving 11 bases between. The CDR3 loop spans 17 amino acids. Germline assignment: CDR1 MNHEY and CDR2 SVGEGT.

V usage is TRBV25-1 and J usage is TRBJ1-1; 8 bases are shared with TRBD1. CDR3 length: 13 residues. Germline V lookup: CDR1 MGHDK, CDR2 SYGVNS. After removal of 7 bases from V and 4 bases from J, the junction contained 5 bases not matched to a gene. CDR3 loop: CASTGQGGTEAFF. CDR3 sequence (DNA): TGTGCCAGCACCGGACAGGGAGGCACTGAAGCTTTCTTT.

CDR3 nucleotides: TGTGCCAGCAGCACTGTGGCGGGCAGCTCTGGAAACACCATATATTTT. It encodes CASSTVAGSSGNTIYF. V is TRBV9 and J is TRBJ1-3; unclear D gene. The V and J ends lost 4 bases and 0 bases respectively, with 14 bases between them. There are 16 residues in the CDR3. CDR1 is SGDLS, CDR2 YYNGEE, per germline.